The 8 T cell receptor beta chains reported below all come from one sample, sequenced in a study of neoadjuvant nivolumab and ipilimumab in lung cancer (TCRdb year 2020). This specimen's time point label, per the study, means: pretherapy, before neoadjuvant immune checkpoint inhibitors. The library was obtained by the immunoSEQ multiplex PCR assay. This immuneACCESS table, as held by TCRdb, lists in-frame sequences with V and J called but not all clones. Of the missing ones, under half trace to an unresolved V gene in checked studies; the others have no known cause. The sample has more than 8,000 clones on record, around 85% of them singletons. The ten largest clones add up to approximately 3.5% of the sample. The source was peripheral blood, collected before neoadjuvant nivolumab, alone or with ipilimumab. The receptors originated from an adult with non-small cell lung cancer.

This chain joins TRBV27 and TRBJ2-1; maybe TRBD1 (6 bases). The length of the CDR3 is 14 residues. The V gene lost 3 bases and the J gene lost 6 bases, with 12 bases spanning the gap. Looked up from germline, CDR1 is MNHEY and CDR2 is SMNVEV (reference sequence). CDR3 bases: TGTGCCAGCAGTTTCGATCTGACAGGCAATGAGCAGTTCTTC. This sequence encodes CASSFDLTGNEQFF.

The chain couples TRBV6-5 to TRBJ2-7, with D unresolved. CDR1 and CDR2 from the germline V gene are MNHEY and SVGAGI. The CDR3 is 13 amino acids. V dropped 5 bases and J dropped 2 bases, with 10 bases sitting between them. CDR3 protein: CASSPSITYEQYF. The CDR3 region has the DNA TGTGCCAGCAGTCCCAGTATAACCTACGAGCAGTACTTC.

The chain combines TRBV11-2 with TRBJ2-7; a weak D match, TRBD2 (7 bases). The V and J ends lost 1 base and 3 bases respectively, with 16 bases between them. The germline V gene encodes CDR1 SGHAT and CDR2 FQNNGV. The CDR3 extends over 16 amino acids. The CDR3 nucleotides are TGTGCCAGCAGCTTAGGGGTCGGGGGGCTGGACTACGAGCAGTACTTC. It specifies CASSLGVGGLDYEQYF. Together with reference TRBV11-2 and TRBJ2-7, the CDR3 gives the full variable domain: EAGVAQSPRYKIIEKRQSVAFWCNPISGHATLYWYQQILGQGPKLLIQFQNNGVVDDSQLPKDRFSAERLKGVDSTLKIQPAKLEDSAVYLCASSLGVGGLDYEQYFGPGTRLTVT.

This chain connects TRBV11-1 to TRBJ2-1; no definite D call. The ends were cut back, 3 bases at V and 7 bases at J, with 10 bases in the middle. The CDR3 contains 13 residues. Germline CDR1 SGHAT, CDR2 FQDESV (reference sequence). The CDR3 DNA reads TGTGCCAGCAGCTTTCTTGGGCGGAATGAGCAGTTCTTC. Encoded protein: CASSFLGRNEQFF.

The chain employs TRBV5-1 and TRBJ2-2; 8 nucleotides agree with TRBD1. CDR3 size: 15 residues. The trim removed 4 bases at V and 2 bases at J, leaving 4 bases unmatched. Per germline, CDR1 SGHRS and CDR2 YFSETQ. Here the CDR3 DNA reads TGCGCCAGCAGCGTTGGACAGGGCAACACCGGGGAGCTGTTTTTT. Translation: CASSVGQGNTGELFF.

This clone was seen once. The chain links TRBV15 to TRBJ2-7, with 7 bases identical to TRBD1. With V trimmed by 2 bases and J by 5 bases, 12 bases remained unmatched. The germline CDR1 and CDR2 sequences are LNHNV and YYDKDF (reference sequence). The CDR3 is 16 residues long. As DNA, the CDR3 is TGTGCCACCAGCAGATTTGCAGGACAGGTTCGTGACGAGCAGTACTTC. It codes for CATSRFAGQVRDEQYF.

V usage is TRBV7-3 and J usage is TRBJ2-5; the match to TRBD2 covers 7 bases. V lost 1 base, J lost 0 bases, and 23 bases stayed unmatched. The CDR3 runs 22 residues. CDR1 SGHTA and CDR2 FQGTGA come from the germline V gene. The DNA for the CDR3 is TGTGCCAGCAGCTTAAAGAGGGATCCGTATGCGGGAGATCTTTGGTACCAAGAGACCCAGTACTTC. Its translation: CASSLKRDPYAGDLWYQETQYF.

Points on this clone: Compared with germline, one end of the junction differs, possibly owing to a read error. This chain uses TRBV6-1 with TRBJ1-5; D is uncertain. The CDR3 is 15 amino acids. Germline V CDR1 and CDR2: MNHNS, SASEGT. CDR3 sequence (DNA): TGTGCCAGCAGGGAAGCAGTCGGCCAAAATCAGCCCCAGCATTTT. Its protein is CASREAVGQNQPQHF.